These 25 T cell receptor beta chains were all obtained from the same sample, sequenced in a study of blood T cells in healthy people across ages. Combining a sample-barcoded 5' primer with a J-beta primer mix, a second PCR ran for roughly 7 to 11 cycles. TCRdb recomputed calls from the 5' RACE reads with MiXCR, one row per CDR3 protein. In the table there are about 1 million distinct CDR3 sequences, approximately 26% of which are singletons. These same data were also listed under a study on T cells of mothers and their children.

Material: blood. The receptors shown here come from a girl aged 2 to 9 in good health.

J is TRBJ2-7 and V is TRBV27, with unresolved D. Between the trimmed V and J ends, which lost 1 base and 2 bases, there was a span of 6 bases. CDR3 length equals 13 residues. Germline-derived CDR1 and CDR2 are MNHEY and SMNVEV (reference sequence). The CDR3, as DNA: TGTGCCAGCAGTTTATTCCCTACCTACGAGCAGTACTTC. Its protein is CASSLFPTYEQYF.

This clonotype has a handful of counts. The CDR3 DNA reads as TGTGCCAGCAGTCGAACCAACCGGGGGATAAGCACAGATACGCAGTATTTT. Amino acid sequence: CASSRTNRGISTDTQYF. The chain recombines TRBV6-1 with TRBJ2-3, with a possible D match to TRBD2 (6 bases). This CDR3 has 17 residues. Germline lookup yields CDR1 MNHNS and CDR2 SASEGT. The V end lost 5 bases, the J end lost 0 bases, and 18 bases lay between the germline ends.

A note on this clonotype: A junction end diverges from the germline sequence, so it may reflect a read error. The chain employs TRBV3-1 and TRBJ1-4, with D unclear. There are 13 residues in the CDR3. Germline V lookup: CDR1 LGHDT, CDR2 YNNKEL (reference sequence). Here the CDR3 DNA reads TGTGCCAGCAACCAAGAATTAGGCGAAAAACTGTTTTTT. Its translation is CASNQELGEKLFF.

The sample holds a few counts of this clonotype. The CDR3 DNA is TGTGCCAGCAGCTTAATAGCGAGTCAGCCCCAGCATTTT. It encodes CASSLIASQPQHF. V gene TRBV7-2 combines with J gene TRBJ1-5; no clear D. V was trimmed by 2 bases and J by 6 bases, leaving 8 bases between them. The length of the CDR3 is 13 residues. Germline CDR1 and CDR2: SGHTA and FQGNSA. Using reference TRBV7-2 and TRBJ1-5 for the parts outside the CDR3, the full variable domain is GAGVSQSPSNKVTEKGKDVELRCDPISGHTALYWYRQSLGQGLEFLIYFQGNSAPDKSGLPSDRFSAERTGGSVSTLTIQRTQQEDSAVYLCASSLIASQPQHFGDGTRLSIL.

The rearrangement links TRBV5-1 to TRBJ2-5; D possibly matches TRBD1 or TRBD2 (5 bases each). Per the germline V gene, CDR1 is SGHRS and CDR2 is YFSETQ. The V end was cut by 0 bases, the J end by 6 bases, with 12 bases between. The CDR3 totals 14 residues. The CDR3 DNA follows: TGCGCCAGCAGCTTGGCAGGGAGTGTAAAGACCCAGTACTTC. This codes for CASSLAGSVKTQYF.

The chain joins TRBV11-2 to TRBJ2-5; D may be TRBD2 (7 bases). Matching the DNA end better, TRBJ2-1 makes the J call doubtful. Germline loops: CDR1 SGHAT, CDR2 FQNNGV. This CDR3 comprises 14 residues. DNA for the CDR3: TGTGCCAGCACCTGGGGGGGCAACGACAATGAGCAGTTCTTC. Amino acids: CASTWGGNDNEQFF.

The chain has TRBV3-1 and TRBJ2-5; D is possibly TRBD2 (6 bases). The J call is in doubt because the DNA end fits TRBJ2-1 better. CDR3 length: 16 amino acids. From germline, CDR1 is LGHDT and CDR2 YNNKEL (reference sequence). This chain's CDR3 is CASSRKWDWGGNEQFF. The CDR3 nucleotides read TGTGCCAGCAGCCGAAAGTGGGACTGGGGTGGCAATGAGCAGTTCTTC.

J is TRBJ1-2 and V is TRBV27; a weak D match, TRBD1 (6 bases). There are 12 residues in the CDR3. Trimming removed 8 bases at V and 8 bases at J, with 15 bases between. Germline V gives CDR1 MNHEY, CDR2 SMNVEV (reference sequence). The CDR3 loop is CASGSGTPGYTF. DNA of the CDR3: TGTGCCAGCGGATCCGGGACACCCGGCTACACCTTC.

This rearrangement joins TRBV10-3 to TRBJ1-2; D gene uncertain. Germline V gene lookup returns CDR1 ENHRY and CDR2 SYGVKD. This CDR3 has 14 residues. V was trimmed by 3 bases and J by 3 bases, leaving 11 bases between them. The CDR3 sequence: CAISDRLDHYGYTF. The CDR3 DNA reads TGTGCCATCAGTGACCGCCTGGATCACTATGGCTACACCTTC.

This clonotype turned up a few times. The chain employs TRBV20-1 and TRBJ1-5; no reliable D call. Between the trimmed V and J ends, which lost 6 bases and 4 bases, there was a span of 10 bases. The CDR3 is 12 amino acids. Per germline, CDR1 DFQATT and CDR2 SNEGSKA (reference sequence). The CDR3 DNA follows: TGCAGTGCGAACGCAAGAAATCAGCCCCAGCATTTT. Amino acid sequence: CSANARNQPQHF.

To note about this clonotype: An end of the junction does not agree with germline; a read error may underlie this. This chain connects TRBV24-1 to TRBJ2-2, with D possibly matching TRBD2 (5 bases). The CDR3 is 12 amino acids. Germline V CDR1 and CDR2: KGHDR, SFDVKD. This chain's CDR3 is CATGIATGELFF. The DNA for the CDR3 is TGCGCCACCGGGATTGCGACCGGGGAGCTGTTTTTT.

V gene TRBV29-1 combines with J gene TRBJ2-7, with 7 bases that match TRBD1. V was pared by 7 bases and J by 0 bases, with 6 bases of the junction left unmatched. The CDR3 runs 13 residues. Germline V gene data show CDR1 as SQVTM and CDR2 as ANQGSEA. CDR3 coding DNA: TGCAGCGCCGAGGGGGCGAGCTCCTACGAGCAGTACTTC. It yields the protein CSAEGASSYEQYF.

This clonotype was recorded a few times. The genes are TRBV5-1 and TRBJ2-3; D call uncertain. From germline, CDR1 is SGHRS and CDR2 YFSETQ. The CDR3 runs to 14 residues. The germline V and J ends were trimmed by 9 bases and 0 bases, with 14 bases remaining between them. CDR3 amino acids: CANSATSSTDTQYF. The CDR3, as DNA: TGCGCCAACAGTGCGACATCTAGCACAGATACGCAGTATTTT.

V gene TRBV4-1 combines with J gene TRBJ2-5; D uncertain. V was trimmed by 0 bases and J by 4 bases, leaving 9 bases between them. Germline-derived CDR1 and CDR2 are MGHRA and YSYEKL. The CDR3 is 14 residues long. The CDR3 bases are TGCGCCAGCAGCCAAGATAGTTGGTCAGAGACCCAGTACTTC. Translation: CASSQDSWSETQYF.

Only a few counts were recorded for this clonotype. The junction departs from germline at one end; a sequencing error may be responsible. The rearrangement uses TRBV19 and TRBJ1-6, with D unclear. Looked up from germline, CDR1 is LNHDA and CDR2 is SQIVND (reference sequence). There are 14 residues in the CDR3. CDR3: CAGSIPGVGSPLHF. CDR3 coding DNA: TGTGCCGGTAGTATCCCAGGAGTTGGGTCACCCCTCCACTTT.

The rearrangement uses TRBV7-2 and TRBJ2-2; TRBD1 matches at 9 bases. J lost 1 base, V lost 11 bases, and 2 bases had no gene match. CDR1 and CDR2 from the germline V gene are SGHTA and FQGNSA. The CDR3 is made up of 13 amino acids. The CDR3 here is CAWDRENTGELFF. For the CDR3, the DNA is TGTGCCTGGGACAGGGAGAACACCGGGGAGCTGTTTTTT.

This clonotype was observed a single time. This chain connects TRBV3-1 to TRBJ2-5, with D possibly being TRBD1 (6 bases). TRBJ2-7 explains the end of the DNA better; the J call may be wrong. The CDR3 length is 15 residues. Per germline, CDR1 LGHDT and CDR2 YNNKEL (reference sequence). Written as DNA, the CDR3 is TGTGCCAGCAGCCAAGACGGACAGTCCCCCTACGAGCAGTACTTC. The encoded protein is CASSQDGQSPYEQYF.

The table lists this clonotype with a few counts. The chain has TRBV15 and TRBJ2-4; 8 positions match TRBD2. Germline V gene lookup returns CDR1 LNHNV and CDR2 YYDKDF (reference sequence). The CDR3 spans 17 residues. Unmatched junction bases numbered 10, after V lost 0 bases and J lost 6 bases. DNA of the CDR3: TGTGCCACCAGCAGAGAACACAAAGCGGGGGTCGGAAACATTCAGTACTTC. It encodes CATSREHKAGVGNIQYF.

The V gene is TRBV7-9, the J gene TRBJ2-5; 7 nucleotides align to TRBD1. Losses at the gene ends were 5 bases for V and 3 bases for J; bases not matched to a gene: 6. This CDR3 is built from 14 residues. Germline V gives CDR1 SEHNR, CDR2 FQNEAQ (reference sequence). The CDR3 DNA follows: TGTGCCAGCAGCACCTACAGGGGAAAAGAGACCCAGTACTTC. It yields the protein CASSTYRGKETQYF.

The chain recombines TRBV6-5 with TRBJ1-2, with D perhaps matching TRBD1 (6 bases). Trimming shortened V by 10 bases and J by 4 bases, and 16 bases separated the two germline ends. There are 13 residues in the CDR3. Germline V gene lookup returns CDR1 MNHEY and CDR2 SVGAGI. The CDR3 region is CATMFPDSYGYTF. CDR3 nucleotide sequence: TGTGCCACCATGTTCCCGGACAGCTATGGCTACACCTTC.

This clonotype was counted at least ten times. V is TRBV6-5 and J is TRBJ2-1; TRBD1 or TRBD2 may be the D gene (5 bases each). V was cut by 9 bases and J by 4 bases, with 16 bases left in between. Germline V lookup: CDR1 MNHEY, CDR2 SVGAGI. The CDR3 totals 14 residues. The CDR3 region is CASGLEGYYNEQFF. Here the CDR3 DNA reads TGTGCCAGTGGGCTAGAGGGGTATTACAATGAGCAGTTCTTC.

This clonotype showed up just a few times. The chain employs TRBV6-1 and TRBJ2-1, with 10 positions matching TRBD2. The germline V gene has CDR1 MNHNS and CDR2 SASEGT. Unmatched junction bases numbered 11, after V lost 6 bases and J lost 3 bases. The CDR3 loop spans 17 amino acids. The CDR3 nucleotides are TGTGCCAGCAGCCCAAAATGGGGACTAGCGCTCTACAATGAGCAGTTCTTC. Amino acid sequence: CASSPKWGLALYNEQFF.

The table lists this clonotype with a count of one. V gene TRBV20-1 combines with J gene TRBJ2-7; D remains ambiguous. The J call may be faulty, since TRBJ2-1 better matches the DNA end. Germline V gene data show CDR1 as DFQATT and CDR2 as SNEGSKA (reference sequence). CDR3 length equals 9 residues. Written as DNA, the CDR3 is TGCAGTGCTAGTCATGAGCAGTTCTTC. It is translated as CSASHEQFF.

This chain links TRBV18 with TRBJ2-5; the D is unclear. The J call may not be correct, given that the DNA end is closer to TRBJ2-1. Germline lookup yields CDR1 KGHSH and CDR2 LQKENI. This CDR3 is built from 11 residues. CDR3 sequence: CASSPMGEQFF. As DNA, the CDR3 is TGTGCCAGCTCACCTATGGGTGAGCAGTTCTTC.

The chain is built from TRBV7-9 and TRBJ2-3; maybe TRBD2 (6 bases). There are 13 residues in the CDR3. Germline V lookup: CDR1 SEHNR, CDR2 FQNEAQ (reference sequence). V gave up 6 bases and J gave up 5 bases, with 12 bases separating them. The CDR3 region is CASRNSAGDTQYF. CDR3 DNA sequence: TGTGCCAGCAGAAATTCAGCGGGAGATACGCAGTATTTT.